A selection of T cell receptor beta chains follows, all from one sample in a study of control samples from healthy donors and cancer patients. Generated by immunoSEQ multiplex PCR, the TCRdb table keeps only in-frame clones and is missing some. The repertoire holds about 130,000 clones, with about 88% as singletons. Specimen: blood. These receptor sequences come from a man in his fifties or sixties in good health. Both conserved end residues are part of each CDR3. D genes are given only for firm matches. Some rows have no size entry. The others give once, few or many, or a class for an expanded clone.

>few|-|TRBV5-5|TRBJ2-7
CASSLAEEALFYEQYF
>-|-|TRBV25-1|TRBJ1-4
CASRGAGTFNEKLFF
>-|-|TRBV11-3|TRBJ1-5
CASSSQPQHF
>-|-|TRBV2|TRBJ1-2
CASSVDSNYGYTF
>once|-|TRBV4-1|TRBJ1-4
CASSQGTSATNEKLFF
>-|-|TRBV19|TRBJ2-7
CASSVGGGAYEQYF
>-|-|TRBV3-1/TRBV3-2|TRBJ1-1
CASSQGPLTGTEAFF
>once|-|TRBV7-9|TRBJ2-7
CASSLRVGTSYEQYF
>-|-|TRBV15|TRBJ2-5
CATSRVAETQYF
>-|TRBD1|TRBV6-5|TRBJ1-2
CASRDRVGYGYTF
>-|-|TRBV11-2|TRBJ2-2
CASRYRVGGELFF
>-|TRBD1|TRBV5-4|TRBJ2-7
CASSTGGSYEQYF
>few|TRBD1|TRBV5-1|TRBJ2-3
CASSPMGQETDTQYF
>-|-|TRBV12-3/TRBV12-4|TRBJ1-5
CASKGASNQPQHF